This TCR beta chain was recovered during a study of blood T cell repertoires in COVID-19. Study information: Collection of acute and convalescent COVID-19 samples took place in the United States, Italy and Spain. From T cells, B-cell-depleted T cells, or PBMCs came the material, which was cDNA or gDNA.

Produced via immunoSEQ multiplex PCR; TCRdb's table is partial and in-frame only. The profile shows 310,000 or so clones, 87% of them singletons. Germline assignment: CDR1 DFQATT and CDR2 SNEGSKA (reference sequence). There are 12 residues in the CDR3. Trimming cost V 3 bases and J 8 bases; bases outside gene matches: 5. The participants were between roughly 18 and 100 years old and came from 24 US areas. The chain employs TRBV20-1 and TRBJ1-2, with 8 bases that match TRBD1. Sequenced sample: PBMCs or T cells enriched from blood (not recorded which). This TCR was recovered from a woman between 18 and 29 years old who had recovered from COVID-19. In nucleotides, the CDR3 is TGCAGTGCTAGTAGACAGGGGCTGGGCTACACCTTC. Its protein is CSASRQGLGYTF.